Each of the 15 T cell receptor beta chains below was sequenced from the same sample in a study of human T cells and chemical hapten exposure. Specified time point: patch test 3, about 24 weeks after DPC sensitization. Indicated treatment: therapeutic diphenylcyclopropenone sensitization with weekly scalp DPC. From the RACE reads, TCRdb called clonotypes with MiXCR, one entry per CDR3 protein. There are roughly 89,000 distinct CDR3 sequences in the sample; 11% occur only once, and 1.1% lies in the top ten. Source: whole blood, taken in connection with sensitization to the hapten diphenylcyclopropenone (DPC). These receptors all come from a woman in her 30s with alopecia areata. Some clones in this sample may be carry-over from other donors' samples.

In its sample, this clonotype was seen many times. The rearrangement joins TRBV7-6 to TRBJ2-5, with D perhaps matching TRBD2 (6 bases). The CDR3 consists of 14 residues. Germline CDR1 is SGHVS and CDR2 is FNYEAQ. Trimming took off 4 bases at V and 4 bases at J, with 13 bases between the two ends. The CDR3 sequence: CASSSPAGLETQYF. The CDR3 DNA follows: TGTGCCAGCAGCTCTCCTGCGGGGCTAGAGACCCAGTACTTC. The full variable domain, its missing parts supplied by reference TRBV7-6 and TRBJ2-5, is GAGVSQSPRYKVTKRGQDVALRCDPISGHVSLYWYRQALGQGPEFLTYFNYEAQQDKSGLPNDRFSAERPEGSISTLTIQRTEQRDSAMYRCASSSPAGLETQYFGPGTRLLVL.

The table lists this clonotype with many counts. The chain employs TRBV10-3 and TRBJ2-2, with no clear D. Germline CDR1 is ENHRY and CDR2 is SYGVKD. V lost 8 bases and J 2 bases, leaving 6 bases between the germline ends. This CDR3 has 12 residues. The CDR3 sequence: CAIGRNTGELFF. CDR3 in DNA: TGTGCCATCGGACGTAACACCGGGGAGCTGTTTTTT.

This clonotype was seen repeatedly, ten times or more. V gene TRBV6-2 or TRBV6-3 combines with J gene TRBJ2-1; 7 nucleotides match TRBD2. From germline, CDR1 is MNHEY and CDR2 SVGEGT. Trimming at V came to 11 bases and at J to 8 bases, leaving 12 bases not matched to a gene. This CDR3 contains 13 residues. The CDR3 loop reads CASRDGGIHEQFF. In DNA, the CDR3 is TGTGCCTCACGGGACGGGGGGATCCATGAGCAGTTCTTC.

Ten or more counts support this clonotype. The chain combines TRBV2 with TRBJ2-7, with a possible D match to TRBD1 (5 bases). V lost 4 bases and J lost 3, with 19 bases in between. The CDR3 has 16 residues. Germline CDR1 SNHLY, CDR2 FYNNEI. CDR3 in DNA: TGTGCCAGCAGTGGGGGCGGAACCCTTGGGTACTACGAGCAGTACGTC. Translating gives CASSGGGTLGYYEQYV.

This clonotype was observed at least ten times. V gene TRBV6-1 combines with J gene TRBJ1-2; D not resolved. The V end was cut by 6 bases, the J end by 4 bases, with 12 bases between. CDR3 length: 13 residues. CDR1 is MNHNS and CDR2 is SASEGT in the germline V gene. CDR3 residues: CASSGENSYGYTF. As DNA, the CDR3 is TGTGCCAGCAGCGGAGAAAACTCCTATGGCTACACCTTC.

The rearrangement links TRBV25-1 to TRBJ1-1; possibly TRBD1 for D (5 bases). This CDR3 has 12 amino acids. Germline CDR1 and CDR2: MGHDK and SYGVNS. V dropped 6 bases and J dropped 7 bases, with 12 bases sitting between them. The CDR3 here is CASREGRSEAFF. Here the CDR3 DNA reads TGTGCCAGCAGGGAGGGGAGGAGTGAAGCTTTCTTT.

V is TRBV20-1 and J is TRBJ2-3, with 11 bases identical to TRBD2. From germline, CDR1 is DFQATT and CDR2 SNEGSKA (reference sequence). V dropped 3 bases and J dropped 4; count of bases not matched to a gene: 9. CDR3 length: 16 residues. CDR3 DNA sequence: TGCAGTGCTAGGCCTATAGCGGGAGGGGCGGCAGATACGCAGTATTTT. Amino acid sequence: CSARPIAGGAADTQYF.

V and J are TRBV28 and TRBJ2-1; 8 bases are a match to TRBD2. J lost 0 bases, V lost 8 bases, and 6 bases had no gene match. The CDR3 is 15 residues long. The germline V gene has CDR1 MDHEN and CDR2 SYDVKM. The CDR3 sequence is CASLKSGSSYNEQFF. The CDR3, as DNA: TGTGCCAGCTTAAAAAGCGGGAGCTCCTACAATGAGCAGTTCTTC.

This clonotype was seen ten or more times. The chain uses TRBV4-1 and TRBJ1-1; a weak D match, TRBD1 (6 bases). Germline V gene data show CDR1 as MGHRA and CDR2 as YSYEKL. The CDR3 runs 14 residues. Between the trimmed V and J ends, which lost 2 bases and 5 bases, there was a span of 12 bases. CDR3 sequence: CASSQRGSWTEAFF. CDR3 nucleotide sequence: TGCGCCAGCAGCCAAAGGGGGTCTTGGACTGAAGCTTTCTTT.

This clonotype was detected a few times. V usage is TRBV29-1 and J usage is TRBJ1-2, with a weak D call TRBD1 (6 bases). CDR1 and CDR2 (germline): SQVTM, ANQGSEA. V lost 1 base, J lost 11 bases, and 14 bases lay in between. The CDR3 is made up of 12 amino acids. The CDR3 loop reads CSVEANGGKYTF. CDR3 nucleotide sequence: TGCAGCGTTGAAGCTAACGGGGGCAAATACACCTTC.

This clonotype was picked up a small number of times. The chain has TRBV4-1 and TRBJ2-5; D is perhaps TRBD2 (5 bases). The CDR3 has 11 amino acids. V was pared by 8 bases and J by 14 bases, with 18 bases between. Germline lookup yields CDR1 MGHRA and CDR2 YSYEKL. The CDR3 is CASSSPLVFYF. In nucleotides, the CDR3 is TGCGCCAGCTCTTCCCCACTAGTTTTCTACTTC.

This clonotype has only a few counts. CDR3 nucleotide sequence: TGTGCCAGCAGCTTAGTTTCGGGGAGCCACGGGGAGCTGTTTTTT. The encoded protein is CASSLVSGSHGELFF. The V gene is TRBV7-2, the J gene TRBJ2-2, with D perhaps TRBD2 (5 bases). The length of the CDR3 is 15 residues. CDR1 is SGHTA and CDR2 is FQGNSA in the germline V gene. The V and J ends lost 1 base and 7 bases respectively, with 13 bases between them.

This clonotype was seen a few times. In DNA form, the CDR3 reads TGCAGTGCTTCCCCCGGAGTAGTAGGCAGCGCACATTATAGCAATCAGCCCCAGCATTTT. This translates into CSASPGVVGSAHYSNQPQHF. The chain combines TRBV20-1 with TRBJ1-5; the D is unclear. Germline V CDR1 and CDR2: DFQATT, SNEGSKA (reference sequence). This CDR3 has 20 amino acids. Trimming left V 5 bases short and J 0 bases short, with 29 bases between.

This clonotype has ten or more counts. The chain combines TRBV6-1 with TRBJ2-7; D is ambiguous. The V gene lost 2 bases and the J gene lost 7 bases, with 12 bases spanning the gap. The length of the CDR3 is 13 residues. Germline CDR1 is MNHNS and CDR2 is SASEGT. The CDR3 sequence is CASSETHSLEQYV. The DNA for the CDR3 is TGTGCCAGCAGTGAAACGCACTCCTTGGAGCAGTACGTC.

This clonotype occurred a few times. The chain recombines TRBV27 with TRBJ1-3, with D possibly being TRBD1 (6 bases). Germline lookup yields CDR1 MNHEY and CDR2 SMNVEV (reference sequence). This CDR3 region has 14 residues. V lost 9 bases, J lost 4 bases, and 16 bases lay in between. The DNA for the CDR3 is TGTGCCAGTTGGGGGGGGCTTGGCGGAAACACCATATATTTT. Protein: CASWGGLGGNTIYF.